This T cell receptor beta chain was sequenced in a study of cytomegalovirus exposure and HLA in healthy donors. Broader study findings: Researchers reported in a later analysis that a missense DCLRE1C variant was tied to TCR beta V- and J-gene trimming. Most of the CMV-associated TCR beta chains (in a later analysis) appeared to be HLA-restricted.

This CDR3 region has 16 residues. The PCR had 60 Vbeta and 13 Jbeta primers. The data were produced by immunoSEQ multiplex PCR, yet TCRdb's version contains in-frame clones alone and is incomplete. This sample yields about 130,000 clones, of which 75% to 85% are seen a single time; 5.5% to 7% belongs to the top ten. This clone has a handful of counts. Antigen unknown. Material for sequencing was PBMCs. The TCR sequence derives from a middle-aged woman in good health and CMV-seropositive. V gene TRBV21-1 combines with J gene TRBJ2-5; TRBD1 is taken as the D call from the table, unchecked against the DNA. TRBV21-1 is termed a pseudogene. The CDR3 nucleotides read TGTGCCAGCATCAGACAGACGGGACAGTCGGAAGAGACCCAGTACTTC. Amino acids: CASIRQTGQSEETQYF.